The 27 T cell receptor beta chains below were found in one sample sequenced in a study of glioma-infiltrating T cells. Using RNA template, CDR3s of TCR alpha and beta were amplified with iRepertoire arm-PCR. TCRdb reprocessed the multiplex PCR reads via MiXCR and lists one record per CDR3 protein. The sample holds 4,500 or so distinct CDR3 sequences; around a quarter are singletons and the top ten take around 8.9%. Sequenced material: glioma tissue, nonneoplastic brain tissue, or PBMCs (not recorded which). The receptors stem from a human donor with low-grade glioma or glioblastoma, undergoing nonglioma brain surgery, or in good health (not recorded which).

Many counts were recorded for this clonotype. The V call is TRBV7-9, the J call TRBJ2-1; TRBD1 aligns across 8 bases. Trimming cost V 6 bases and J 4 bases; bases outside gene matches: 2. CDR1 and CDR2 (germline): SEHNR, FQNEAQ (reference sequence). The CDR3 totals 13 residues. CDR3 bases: TGTGCCAGCAGGCGGACAGGGTACAATGAGCAGTTCTTC. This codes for CASRRTGYNEQFF.

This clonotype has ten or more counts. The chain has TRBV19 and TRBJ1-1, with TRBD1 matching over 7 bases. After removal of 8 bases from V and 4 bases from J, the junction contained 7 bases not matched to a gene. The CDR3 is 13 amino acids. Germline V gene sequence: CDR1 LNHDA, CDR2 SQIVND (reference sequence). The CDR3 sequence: CASSQGIRTEAFF. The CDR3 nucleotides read TGTGCCAGTTCACAGGGGATTCGCACTGAAGCTTTCTTT.

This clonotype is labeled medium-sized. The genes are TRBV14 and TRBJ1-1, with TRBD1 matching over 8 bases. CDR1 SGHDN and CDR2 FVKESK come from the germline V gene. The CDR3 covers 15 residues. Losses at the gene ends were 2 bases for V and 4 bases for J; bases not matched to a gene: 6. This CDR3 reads CASSQLKTGATEAFF. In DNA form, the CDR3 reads TGTGCCAGCAGCCAACTCAAGACAGGGGCCACTGAAGCTTTCTTT.

The CDR3: CASSQTISYEQYV. The DNA of the CDR3 is TGTGCCAGCAGCCAGACCATTTCCTATGAGCAGTACGTC. The genes are TRBV7-9 and TRBJ2-7; no clear D gene. Per germline, CDR1 SEHNR and CDR2 FQNEAQ (reference sequence). The CDR3 runs 13 residues.

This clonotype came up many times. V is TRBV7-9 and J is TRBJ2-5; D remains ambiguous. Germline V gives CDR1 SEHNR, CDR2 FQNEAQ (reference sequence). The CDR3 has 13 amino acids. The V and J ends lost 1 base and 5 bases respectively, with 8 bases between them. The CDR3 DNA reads TGTGCCAGCAGCTTAGTAGACTTGGAGACCCAGTACTTC. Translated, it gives CASSLVDLETQYF.

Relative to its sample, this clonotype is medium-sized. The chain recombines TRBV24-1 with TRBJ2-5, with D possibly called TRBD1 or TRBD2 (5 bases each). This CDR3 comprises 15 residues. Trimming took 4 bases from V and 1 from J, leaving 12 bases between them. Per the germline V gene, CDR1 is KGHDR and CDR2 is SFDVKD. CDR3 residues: CATSEPRDLQETQYF. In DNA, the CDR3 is TGTGCCACCAGTGAACCTCGGGACCTCCAAGAGACCCAGTACTTC.

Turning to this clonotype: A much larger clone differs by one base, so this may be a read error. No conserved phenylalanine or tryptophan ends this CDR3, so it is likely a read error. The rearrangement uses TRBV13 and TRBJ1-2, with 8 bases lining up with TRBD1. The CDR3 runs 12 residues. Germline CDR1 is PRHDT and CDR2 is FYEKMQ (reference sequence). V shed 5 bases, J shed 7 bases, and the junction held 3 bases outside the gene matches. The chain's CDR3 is CASSQGATGYTS. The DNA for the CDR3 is TGTGCCAGCAGCCAGGGGGCGACTGGCTACACCTCC.

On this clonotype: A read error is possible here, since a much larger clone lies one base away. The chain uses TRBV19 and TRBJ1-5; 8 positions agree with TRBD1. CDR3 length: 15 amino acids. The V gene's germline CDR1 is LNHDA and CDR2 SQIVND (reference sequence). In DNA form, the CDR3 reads TGTGCCAGTAGTCCGTGGACAGGGTCGGGTCAGCCCCAGAATTTT. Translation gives CASSPWTGSGQPQNF.

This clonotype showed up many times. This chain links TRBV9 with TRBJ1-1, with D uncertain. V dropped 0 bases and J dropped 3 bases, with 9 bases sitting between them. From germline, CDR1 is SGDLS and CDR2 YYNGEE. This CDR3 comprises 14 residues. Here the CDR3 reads CASSVGPKDTEAFF. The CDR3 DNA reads TGTGCCAGCAGCGTAGGTCCGAAGGACACTGAAGCTTTCTTT.

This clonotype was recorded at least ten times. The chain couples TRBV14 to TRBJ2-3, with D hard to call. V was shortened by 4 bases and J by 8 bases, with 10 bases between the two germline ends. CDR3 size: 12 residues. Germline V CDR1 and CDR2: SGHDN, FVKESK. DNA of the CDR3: TGTGCCAGCAGCCCCCCCGGCCGTACGCAGTATTTT. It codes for CASSPPGRTQYF.

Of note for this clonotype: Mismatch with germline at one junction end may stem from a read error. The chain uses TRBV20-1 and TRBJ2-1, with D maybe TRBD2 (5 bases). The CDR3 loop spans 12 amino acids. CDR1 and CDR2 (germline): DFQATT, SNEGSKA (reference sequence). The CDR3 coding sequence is TGCGGTGCTTGTTGTGTCGGGAATGAGCAGTTCTTT. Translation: CGACCVGNEQFF.

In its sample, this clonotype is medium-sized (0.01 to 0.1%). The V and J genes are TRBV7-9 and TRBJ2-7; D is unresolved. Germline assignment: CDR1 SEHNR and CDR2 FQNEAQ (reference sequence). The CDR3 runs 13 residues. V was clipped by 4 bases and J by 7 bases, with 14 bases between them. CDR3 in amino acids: CASSSGPSLEQYF. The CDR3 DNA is TGTGCCAGCAGCTCCGGGCCTTCGTTAGAGCAGTACTTC.

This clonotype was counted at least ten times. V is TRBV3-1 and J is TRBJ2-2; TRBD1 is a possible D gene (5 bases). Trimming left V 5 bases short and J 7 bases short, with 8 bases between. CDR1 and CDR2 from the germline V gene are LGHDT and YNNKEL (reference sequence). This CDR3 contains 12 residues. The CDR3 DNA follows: TGTGCCAGCAGCTACCAGGGCGGGGAGCTGTTTTTT. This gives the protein CASSYQGGELFF.

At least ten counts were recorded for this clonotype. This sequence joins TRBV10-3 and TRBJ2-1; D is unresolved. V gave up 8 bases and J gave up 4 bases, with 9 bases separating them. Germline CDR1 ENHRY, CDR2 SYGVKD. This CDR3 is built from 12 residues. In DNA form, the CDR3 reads TGTGCCATCGGAGACTCGTACAATGAGCAGTTCTTC. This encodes CAIGDSYNEQFF.

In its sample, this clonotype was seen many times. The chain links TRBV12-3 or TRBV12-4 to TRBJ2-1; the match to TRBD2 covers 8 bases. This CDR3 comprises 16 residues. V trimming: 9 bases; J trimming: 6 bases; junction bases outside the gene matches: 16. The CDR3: CASTFLMGAGANEQFF. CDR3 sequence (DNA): TGTGCCAGTACGTTTCTGATGGGAGCGGGGGCCAATGAGCAGTTCTTC.

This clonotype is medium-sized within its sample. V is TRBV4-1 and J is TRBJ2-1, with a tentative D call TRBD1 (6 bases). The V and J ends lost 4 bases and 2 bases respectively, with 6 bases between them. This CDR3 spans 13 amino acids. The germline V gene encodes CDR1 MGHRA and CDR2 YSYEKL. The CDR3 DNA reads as TGCGCCAGCAGCCGGACAGCCTACAATGAGCAGTTCTTC. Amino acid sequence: CASSRTAYNEQFF.

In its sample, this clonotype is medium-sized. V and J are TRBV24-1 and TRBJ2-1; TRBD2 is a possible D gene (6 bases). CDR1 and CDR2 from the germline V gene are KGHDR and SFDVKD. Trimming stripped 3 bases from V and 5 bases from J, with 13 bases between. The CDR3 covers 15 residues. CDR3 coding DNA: TGTGCCACCAGTGATCAGCGGGCAATTGACAATGAGCAGTTCTTC. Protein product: CATSDQRAIDNEQFF.

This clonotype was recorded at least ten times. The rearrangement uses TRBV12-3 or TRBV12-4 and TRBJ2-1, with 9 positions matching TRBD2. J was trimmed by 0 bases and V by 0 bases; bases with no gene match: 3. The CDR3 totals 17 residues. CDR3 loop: CASSLAVTSGSYNEQFF. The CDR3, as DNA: TGTGCCAGCAGTTTAGCGGTGACTAGCGGCTCCTACAATGAGCAGTTCTTC.

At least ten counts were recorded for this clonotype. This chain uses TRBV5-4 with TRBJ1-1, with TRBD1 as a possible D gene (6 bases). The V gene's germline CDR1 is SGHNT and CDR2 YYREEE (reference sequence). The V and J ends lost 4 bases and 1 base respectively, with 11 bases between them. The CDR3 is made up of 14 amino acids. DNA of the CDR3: TGTGCCAGCAGCCTTCCGGGACAGAACACTGAAGCTTTCTTT. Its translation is CASSLPGQNTEAFF.

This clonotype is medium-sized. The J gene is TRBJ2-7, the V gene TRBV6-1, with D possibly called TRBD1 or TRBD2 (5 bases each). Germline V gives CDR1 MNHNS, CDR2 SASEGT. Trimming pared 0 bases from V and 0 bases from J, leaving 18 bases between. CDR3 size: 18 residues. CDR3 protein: CASSEAPTGPVGSYEQYV. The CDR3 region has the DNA TGTGCCAGCAGTGAAGCGCCGACGGGACCGGTGGGCTCCTACGAGCAGTACGTC.

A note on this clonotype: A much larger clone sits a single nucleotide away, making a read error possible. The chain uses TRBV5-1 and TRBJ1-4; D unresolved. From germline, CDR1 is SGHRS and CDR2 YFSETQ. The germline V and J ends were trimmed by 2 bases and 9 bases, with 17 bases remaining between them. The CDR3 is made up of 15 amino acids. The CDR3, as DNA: TGCGCCAGCAGCTTTTCGGTGGCGGAATCGAAAAAACTGTTTTTT. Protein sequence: CASSFSVAESKKLFF.

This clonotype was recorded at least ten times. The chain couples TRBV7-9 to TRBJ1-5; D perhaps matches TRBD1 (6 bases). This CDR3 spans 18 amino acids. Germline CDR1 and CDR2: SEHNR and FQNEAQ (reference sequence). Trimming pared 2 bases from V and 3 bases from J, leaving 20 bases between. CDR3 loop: CASSLIGDGTLFNQPQHF. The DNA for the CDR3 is TGTGCCAGCAGCTTAATTGGCGATGGGACACTTTTCAATCAGCCCCAGCATTTT.

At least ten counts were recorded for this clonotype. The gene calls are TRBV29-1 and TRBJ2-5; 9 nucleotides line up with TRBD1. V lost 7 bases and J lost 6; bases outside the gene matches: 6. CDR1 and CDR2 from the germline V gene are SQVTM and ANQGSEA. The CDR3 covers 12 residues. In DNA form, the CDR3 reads TGCAGCGCTTGGACAGGGGCCAAGACCCAGTACTTC. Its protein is CSAWTGAKTQYF.

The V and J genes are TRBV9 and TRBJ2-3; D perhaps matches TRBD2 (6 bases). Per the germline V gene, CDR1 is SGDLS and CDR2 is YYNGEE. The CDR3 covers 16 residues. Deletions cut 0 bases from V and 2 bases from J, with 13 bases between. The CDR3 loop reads CASSVAAGQSTDTQYF. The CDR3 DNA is TGTGCCAGCAGCGTAGCAGCGGGCCAGTCCACAGATACGCAGTATTTT. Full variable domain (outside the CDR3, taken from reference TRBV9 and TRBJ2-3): DSGVTQTPKHLITATGQRVTLRCSPRSGDLSVYWYQQSLDQGLQFLIQYYNGEERAKGNILERFSAQQFPDLHSELNLSSLELGDSALYFCASSVAAGQSTDTQYFGPGTRLTVL.

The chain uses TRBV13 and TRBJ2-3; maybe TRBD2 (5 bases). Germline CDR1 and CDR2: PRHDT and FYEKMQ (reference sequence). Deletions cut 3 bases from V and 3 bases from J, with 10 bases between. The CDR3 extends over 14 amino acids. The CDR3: CASSFGEKTDTQYF. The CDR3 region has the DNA TGTGCCAGCAGCTTCGGGGAGAAGACAGATACGCAGTATTTT.

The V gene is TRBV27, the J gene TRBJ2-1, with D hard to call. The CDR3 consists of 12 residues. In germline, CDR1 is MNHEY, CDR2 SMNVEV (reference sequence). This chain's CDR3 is CVSSFSNNEQFF. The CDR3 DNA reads TGTGTTAGCAGTTTCAGTAACAATGAGCAGTTCTTC.

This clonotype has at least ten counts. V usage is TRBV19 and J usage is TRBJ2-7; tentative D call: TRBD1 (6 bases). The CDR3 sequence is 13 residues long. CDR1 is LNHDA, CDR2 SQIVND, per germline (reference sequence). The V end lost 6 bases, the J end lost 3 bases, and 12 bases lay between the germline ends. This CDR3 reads CASSAGRGYEQYF. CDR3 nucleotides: TGTGCCAGTAGCGCCGGCAGGGGCTACGAGCAGTACTTC. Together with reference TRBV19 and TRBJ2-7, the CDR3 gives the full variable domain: DGGITQSPKYLFRKEGQNVTLSCEQNLNHDAMYWYRQDPGQGLRLIYYSQIVNDFQKGDIAEGYSVSREKKESFPLTVTSAQKNPTAFYLCASSAGRGYEQYFGPGTRLTVT.